The 12 T cell receptor beta chains listed next were all sequenced from one sample in a study of T-cell reconstitution after alpha-beta-depleted transplantation in children (TCRdb year 2016). To prepare the library, PCR was applied. Sequenced on an Illumina HiSeq 2500. To normalize quantification of the TCRbeta repertoire, the TCR libraries were built with molecular barcoding that relied on unique molecular identifiers. TCRdb's own reprocessing of the public reads used fastp at Q25 and MiXCR and kept productive beta chains. One record per CDR3 amino acid sequence lists the most common genes and DNA. Here the sample has 490,000 or so distinct CDR3 sequences; roughly a tenth occur a single time. Around 2% of the sample comes from the top ten. According to the study, the label for this sample's treatment or condition signals: allogeneic hematopoietic cell transplantation with graft depleted of TCRalphabeta T cells and CD19 B cells.

This specimen was PBMCs, taken before TCRalphabeta/CD19-depleted stem cell transplant. The receptor source for this set is a child aged 2 to 10 with inherited bone marrow failure, due to receive a stem cell transplant.

This clonotype was seen repeatedly, ten times or more. The rearrangement uses TRBV19 and TRBJ2-1, with D hard to call. The germline gives CDR1 LNHDA, CDR2 SQIVND (reference sequence). The CDR3 extends over 16 amino acids. V shed 7 bases and J shed 3 bases, with 19 bases lying between them. The CDR3 DNA reads as TGTGCCAGTAATTCATTTGGCGCAGCCCGCTACAATGAGCAGTTCTTC. Encoded protein: CASNSFGAARYNEQFF.

Ten or more counts support this clonotype. The chain couples TRBV11-2 to TRBJ2-4; 11 nucleotides agree with TRBD2. This CDR3 has 14 amino acids. V shed 5 bases, J shed 5 bases, and the junction held 2 bases outside the gene matches. Per germline, CDR1 SGHAT and CDR2 FQNNGV. CDR3 loop: CASSRLAGQNIQYF. Written as DNA, the CDR3 is TGTGCCAGCAGCCGACTAGCGGGACAAAACATTCAGTACTTC.

The chain combines TRBV7-9 with TRBJ2-3, with D maybe TRBD1 (6 bases). V was clipped by 8 bases and J by 0 bases, with 12 bases between them. Germline assignment: CDR1 SEHNR and CDR2 FQNEAQ (reference sequence). The CDR3 totals 14 residues. DNA of the CDR3: TGTGCCAGCCGCAACAGGGTTAGCACAGATACGCAGTATTTT. Translation: CASRNRVSTDTQYF. The entire variable domain, with the rest obtained from reference TRBV7-9 and TRBJ2-3, is as follows: DTGVSQNPRHKITKRGQNVTFRCDPISEHNRLYWYRQTLGQGPEFLTYFQNEAQLEKSRLLSDRFSAERPKGSFSTLEIQRTEQGDSAMYLCASRNRVSTDTQYFGPGTRLTVL.

This clonotype was seen repeatedly, ten times or more. The chain is built from TRBV7-9 and TRBJ2-7; 7 nucleotides align to TRBD1. The CDR3 runs 15 residues. Germline V gives CDR1 SEHNR, CDR2 FQNEAQ (reference sequence). V was pared by 4 bases and J by 4 bases, with 10 bases of the junction left unmatched. CDR3 region: CASSSLWDSSYEQYF. The CDR3 region has the DNA TGTGCCAGCAGCTCGTTATGGGACAGTTCTTACGAGCAGTACTTC. Drawing the rest from reference TRBV7-9 and TRBJ2-7, the complete variable domain is DTGVSQNPRHKITKRGQNVTFRCDPISEHNRLYWYRQTLGQGPEFLTYFQNEAQLEKSRLLSDRFSAERPKGSFSTLEIQRTEQGDSAMYLCASSSLWDSSYEQYFGPGTRLTVT.

This clonotype was seen repeatedly, ten times or more. The rearrangement uses TRBV27 and TRBJ1-1, with TRBD1 identical over 11 bases. The CDR3 has 17 amino acids. Germline CDR1 reads MNHEY; CDR2 reads SMNVEV (reference sequence). The junction had 5 bases not matched to a gene; V was cut back by 2 bases and J by 0 bases. The CDR3 coding sequence is TGTGCCAGCAGTTTAGGACAGGGGGCTCCGCTGAACACTGAAGCTTTCTTT. It translates to CASSLGQGAPLNTEAFF.

This clonotype was observed many times. The chain uses TRBV20-1 and TRBJ2-7; D is unclear. V lost 3 bases and J lost 0, with 12 bases in between. The CDR3 runs to 14 residues. The germline CDR1 and CDR2 sequences are DFQATT and SNEGSKA (reference sequence). The DNA for the CDR3 is TGCAGTGCTAGGGGGATGGAGAGCTCCTACGAGCAGTACTTC. This codes for CSARGMESSYEQYF.

The J gene is TRBJ1-1, the V gene TRBV9; D remains unclear. In germline, CDR1 is SGDLS, CDR2 YYNGEE. This CDR3 has 13 residues. The ends were cut back, 4 bases at V and 11 bases at J, with 18 bases in the middle. The CDR3 sequence is CASSPMTGGRAFF. The DNA of the CDR3 is TGTGCCAGCAGCCCGATGACTGGCGGGCGGGCTTTCTTT.

The chain recombines TRBV20-1 with TRBJ2-7; TRBD2 is a possible D gene (5 bases). Trimming stripped 3 bases from V and 2 bases from J, with 14 bases between. The CDR3 runs 14 residues. CDR1 is DFQATT and CDR2 is SNEGSKA in the germline V gene (reference sequence). CDR3 sequence: CSARSWTLTYEQYF. Written as DNA, the CDR3 is TGCAGTGCTAGGTCCTGGACTCTAACCTACGAGCAGTACTTC.

Many counts were recorded for this clonotype. This chain uses TRBV4-2 with TRBJ2-1, with 12 positions matching TRBD2. The V and J ends lost 1 base and 6 bases, in that order; junction bases with no gene match: 7. The germline gives CDR1 LGHNA, CDR2 YNFKEQ. The CDR3 has 17 amino acids. CDR3 DNA sequence: TGTGCCAGCAGCCAAGGGTCTAGCGGGAGGGTAGGCAATGAGCAGTTCTTC. Protein product: CASSQGSSGRVGNEQFF.

Ten or more counts support this clonotype. The rearrangement joins TRBV2 to TRBJ2-1; 9 positions match TRBD1. The CDR3 is 14 residues long. Unmatched junction bases numbered 3, after V lost 4 bases and J lost 5 bases. CDR1 SNHLY and CDR2 FYNNEI come from the germline V gene. The CDR3 DNA reads TGTGCCAGCAGTGGGGACAGGGTCGACAATGAGCAGTTCTTC. Translated, it gives CASSGDRVDNEQFF.

This clonotype has at least ten counts. V usage is TRBV20-1 and J usage is TRBJ2-3, with 7 bases aligning to TRBD1. This CDR3 comprises 15 residues. V lost 3 bases, J lost 5 bases, and 11 bases stayed unmatched. Germline V lookup: CDR1 DFQATT, CDR2 SNEGSKA (reference sequence). DNA of the CDR3: TGCAGTGCTAGTCCGGGCCAGGGGGTAGTAGATACGCAGTATTTT. Amino acid sequence: CSASPGQGVVDTQYF.

This clonotype was recorded at least ten times. V and J are TRBV6-5 and TRBJ1-6; D call uncertain. V lost 2 bases to trimming and J lost 0 bases, with 14 bases between them. Germline V lookup: CDR1 MNHEY, CDR2 SVGAGI. The CDR3 has 18 residues. In DNA, the CDR3 is TGTGCCAGCAGTTACCGGGGTCTACCGAGCTCCTATAATTCACCCCTCCACTTT. Translating it yields CASSYRGLPSSYNSPLHF.